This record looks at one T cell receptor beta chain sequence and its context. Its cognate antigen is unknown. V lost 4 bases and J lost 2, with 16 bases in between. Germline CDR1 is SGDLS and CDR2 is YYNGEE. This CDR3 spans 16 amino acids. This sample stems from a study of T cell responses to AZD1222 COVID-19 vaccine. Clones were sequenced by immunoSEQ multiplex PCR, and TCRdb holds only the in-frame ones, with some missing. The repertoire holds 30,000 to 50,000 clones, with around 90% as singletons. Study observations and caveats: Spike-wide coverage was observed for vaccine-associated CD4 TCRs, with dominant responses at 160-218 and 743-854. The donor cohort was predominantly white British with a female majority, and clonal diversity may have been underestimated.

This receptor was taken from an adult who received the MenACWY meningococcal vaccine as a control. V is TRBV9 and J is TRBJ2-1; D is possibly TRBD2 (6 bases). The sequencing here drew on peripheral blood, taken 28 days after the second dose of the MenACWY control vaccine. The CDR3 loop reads CASSPTPGLAYNEQFF. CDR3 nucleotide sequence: TGTGCCAGCAGCCCTACTCCGGGACTGGCCTACAATGAGCAGTTCTTC.